The 32 T cell receptor beta chains listed next were all sequenced from one sample in a study of T cells in women clearing cervical HPV infection. Sequencing used immunoSEQ multiplex PCR; TCRdb keeps in-frame clones, though not all of them. This listing includes 15,000 or so clones. Source material: blood buffy coat. The receptors stem from a woman aged 18 to 75 with a cervical HPV16 infection that either progressed to CIN3+ or cleared (not recorded which).

With respect to this clone: The CDR3 end is not reached by the read, which stops 3 residues before it; the germline J gene fills it in. The chain couples TRBV7-2 to TRBJ2-3; 7 nucleotides align to TRBD2. Per germline, CDR1 SGHTA and CDR2 FQGNSA. The CDR3 is made up of 13 amino acids. CDR3 bases read: TGTGCCAGCAGCTTCGCGGGAGAAGAGACG. Protein sequence: CASSFAGEET. The full CDR3 protein reads CASSFAGEETQYF.

In the case of this clone: The missing CDR3 end, 3 residues past where the read stops, is filled in from the germline J gene. V and J are TRBV6-2 or TRBV6-3 and TRBJ2-3, with 12 bases fitting TRBD2. CDR1 is MNHEY and CDR2 is SVGEGT in the germline V gene. This CDR3 contains 15 residues. V shed 4 bases, J shed 2 bases, and the junction held 1 base outside the gene matches. CDR3 residues: CASSSSGGATDTQYF. Incomplete CDR3 DNA: TGTGCCAGCAGTTCTAGCGGGGGGGCCACAGATACG.

With regard to this clone: Read data end 3 residues before the CDR3 end; the end is taken from the germline J gene. V is TRBV30 and J is TRBJ2-2, with 9 bases fitting TRBD1. CDR1 is GTSNPN, CDR2 SVGIG, per germline (reference sequence). The CDR3 is made up of 15 amino acids. The CDR3 loop reads CAWSVRDRVNSPLFF. The sequenced CDR3 bases are TGTGCCTGGAGTGTAAGGGACAGGGTCAATTCACCG.

In regard to this clone: The sequenced fragment ends 3 residues before the CDR3 boundary, so the rest is inferred from the germline J gene. V usage is TRBV6-1 and J usage is TRBJ2-5; 8 bases map to TRBD2. The CDR3 spans 15 residues. Trimming at V came to 4 bases and at J to 5 bases, leaving 9 bases not matched to a gene. In germline, CDR1 is MNHNS, CDR2 SASEGT. The sequenced CDR3 bases are TGTGCCAGCAGTGGGGCGGGGGGCTTTCGGGAGACC. Translating it yields CASSGAGGFRET. In full, the CDR3 is CASSGAGGFRETQYF.

Remarks on this clone: The read halts 3 residues ahead of the CDR3 end, with the missing end drawn from the germline J gene. This chain joins TRBV2 and TRBJ1-2, with TRBD1 as a possible D gene (5 bases). The ends were cut back, 11 bases at V and 6 bases at J, with 16 bases in the middle. Germline CDR1 reads SNHLY; CDR2 reads FYNNEI. CDR3 size: 12 residues. This chain's CDR3 is CASGREVDGYTF. The covered CDR3 bases are TGTGCCTCAGGGAGGGAGGTGGATGGC.

The sequenced part of the CDR3 DNA is TGTGCCAGCTCCTCCGGGACAGGGTCCTACGAG. Residues: CASSSGTGSYE. The whole CDR3 reads CASSSGTGSYEQYF. The chain is built from TRBV18 and TRBJ2-7, with 9 bases fitting TRBD1. With the read ending 3 residues before the CDR3 end, the germline J gene is used to fill in that end. This CDR3 is 14 amino acids long. With 6 bases clipped from V and 1 base from J, the junction kept 4 bases outside the gene matches. Germline CDR1 and CDR2: KGHSH and LQKENI.

On this clone itself: The CDR3 end lies 3 residues beyond the end of the read and is filled in from the germline J gene. The V call is TRBV20-1, the J call TRBJ2-1; 9 bases align to TRBD1. CDR1 is DFQATT and CDR2 is SNEGSKA in the germline V gene (reference sequence). The CDR3 runs 14 residues. V was clipped by 2 bases and J by 8 bases; unmatched bases: 7. CDR3 DNA, as far as it was read: TGCAGTGCTAGACGACCGGGACAGGGCTATGAG. Amino acid sequence: CSARRPGQGYE. The whole CDR3 protein reads CSARRPGQGYEQFF.

Concerning this clone itself: The read terminates 3 residues ahead of where the CDR3 ends, so the germline J gene completes it. The J gene is TRBJ1-1, the V gene TRBV20-1, with unresolved D. Germline V gene lookup returns CDR1 DFQATT and CDR2 SNEGSKA (reference sequence). The CDR3 totals 15 residues. The CDR3 sequence is CSARSRGTLINGAFF. The CDR3 bases that were read are TGCAGTGCTAGATCTCGGGGAACACTGATTAACGGA.

Regarding this clone: The read halts 3 residues ahead of the CDR3 end, with the missing end drawn from the germline J gene. The rearrangement uses TRBV30 and TRBJ1-4, with unresolved D. Germline values: CDR1 GTSNPN, CDR2 SVGIG (reference sequence). The CDR3 is made up of 16 amino acids. CDR3 bases read: TGTGCCTGGAGTGTACCGGGGTCCTCCTATAATTCACCA. This translates into CAWSVPGSSYNSP. The CDR3 as a whole reads CAWSVPGSSYNSPLFF. The full variable domain, in which reference TRBV30 and TRBJ1-4 provide the parts outside the CDR3, is SQTIHQWPATLVQPVGSPLSLECTVEGTSNPNLYWYRQAAGRGLQLLFYSVGIGQISSEVPQNLSASRPQDRQFILSSKKLLLSDSGFYLCAWSVPGSSYNSPLFFGSGTQLSVL.

Points on this clone: The sequenced fragment ends 3 residues before the CDR3 boundary, so the rest is inferred from the germline J gene. The chain carries TRBV28 and TRBJ2-2; a possible D gene is TRBD1 (6 bases). The CDR3 is made up of 14 amino acids. V shed 2 bases and J shed 7 bases, with 11 bases lying between them. Germline V gene lookup returns CDR1 MDHEN and CDR2 SYDVKM. CDR3 amino acids: CASSLGTGFGELFF. The sequenced CDR3 bases are TGTGCCAGCAGTTTAGGCACAGGGTTCGGGGAG.

As concerns this clone: The missing CDR3 end, 3 residues past where the read stops, is filled in from the germline J gene. The rearrangement uses TRBV7-2 and TRBJ1-1; D is possibly TRBD1 (5 bases). Trimming shortened V by 3 bases and J by 0 bases, and 11 bases separated the two germline ends. Germline V CDR1 and CDR2: SGHTA, FQGNSA. The CDR3 runs to 15 residues. Incomplete CDR3 DNA: TGTGCCAGCAGCTTGTCAGGGAACATGAACACTGAA. It encodes CASSLSGNMNTE. The CDR3 as a whole reads CASSLSGNMNTEAFF.

As to this clone: The DNA ends 3 residues before the CDR3 does, and the rest of the CDR3 is filled in from the germline J gene. The J gene is TRBJ2-2, the V gene TRBV5-1; TRBD1 might be the D (5 bases). Germline V gives CDR1 SGHRS, CDR2 YFSETQ. Trimming removed 4 bases from V and 3 bases from J, with 7 bases in between. This CDR3 contains 13 residues. Partial CDR3 DNA: TGCGCCAGCAGCGAACAGGACACCGGGGAG. Amino acids: CASSEQDTGE. The CDR3 in full is CASSEQDTGELFF.

As for this clone: The CDR3 end is not reached by the read, which stops 3 residues before it; the germline J gene fills it in. The genes are TRBV11-2 and TRBJ1-6; D not resolved. Per germline, CDR1 SGHAT and CDR2 FQNNGV. The CDR3 is made up of 15 amino acids. Trimming cost V 1 base and J 10 bases, with 14 bases left between them. The sequenced part of the CDR3 DNA is TGTGCCAGCAGCTTAGGTCGGGGTCTAGGATCACCC. As protein: CASSLGRGLGSP. The complete CDR3 protein is CASSLGRGLGSPLHF.

The CDR3 loop reads CASSVGTSAETQYF. The part of the CDR3 DNA that was read is TGTGCCAGCAGCGTAGGGACTTCGGCAGAGACC. The J gene is TRBJ2-5, the V gene TRBV9; D is possibly TRBD2 (5 bases). Sequencing ends 3 residues short of the CDR3 end; the germline J gene provides the rest. The CDR3 extends over 14 amino acids. V lost 0 bases and J lost 4, with 10 bases in between. The germline V gene has CDR1 SGDLS and CDR2 YYNGEE.

Points on this clone: Coverage ceases 3 residues before the CDR3 finishes, and the germline J gene fills in the end. J is TRBJ2-3 and V is TRBV10-3; D possibly corresponds to TRBD1 (6 bases). The CDR3 totals 16 residues. Germline V lookup: CDR1 ENHRY, CDR2 SYGVKD. CDR3 amino acids: CAISEGGLGVVETQYF. CDR3 bases read: TGTGCCATCAGTGAAGGGGGTCTCGGCGTGGTAGAGACG.

A note on this clone: The read halts 3 residues ahead of the CDR3 end, with the missing end drawn from the germline J gene. This chain joins TRBV30 and TRBJ2-4, with 9 bases lining up with TRBD2. The CDR3 is 16 amino acids. Germline V CDR1 and CDR2: GTSNPN, SVGIG (reference sequence). The part of the CDR3 DNA that was read is TGTGCCTGGAGTGTACGCGCAGCGGGGGGTCGAGAGACT. This codes for CAWSVRAAGGRET. The full CDR3 protein reads CAWSVRAAGGRETQYF.

Remarks on this clone: The sequenced fragment ends 3 residues before the CDR3 boundary, so the rest is inferred from the germline J gene. The chain employs TRBV13 and TRBJ1-2; tentative D call: TRBD1 (5 bases). This CDR3 region has 14 residues. The germline CDR1 and CDR2 sequences are PRHDT and FYEKMQ (reference sequence). V was shortened by 3 bases and J by 5 bases, with 13 bases between the two germline ends. The CDR3 region is CASSFQGLRYGYTF. Incomplete CDR3 DNA: TGTGCCAGCAGCTTCCAGGGATTGCGTTATGGC.

With respect to this clone: The CDR3 goes on 3 residues after the read ends, and that part is filled in from the germline J gene. The genes are TRBV18 and TRBJ2-7; perhaps TRBD1 as D (5 bases). V shed 1 base and J shed 3 bases, with 10 bases lying between them. Germline V CDR1 and CDR2: KGHSH, LQKENI. This CDR3 comprises 14 residues. CDR3 DNA, as far as it was read: TGTGCCAGCTCACCACTAGGGGATGGCTACGAG. Translated: CASSPLGDGYE. The CDR3 in its entirety is CASSPLGDGYEQYF.

Notes on this clone: The DNA ends 3 residues before the CDR3 does, and the rest of the CDR3 is filled in from the germline J gene. The V call is TRBV30, the J call TRBJ1-1; D might be TRBD1 (6 bases). The CDR3 extends over 13 amino acids. Trimming took off 8 bases at V and 1 base at J, with 14 bases between the two ends. The germline V gene encodes CDR1 GTSNPN and CDR2 SVGIG (reference sequence). The CDR3 region is CAGIGQPNTEAFF. CDR3 DNA (partial): TGTGCCGGGATTGGACAGCCGAACACTGAA.

As concerns this clone: Read data end 3 residues before the CDR3 end; the end is taken from the germline J gene. The chain carries TRBV11-3 and TRBJ1-6, with D perhaps TRBD1 (6 bases). Germline CDR1 and CDR2: SGHNT and YENEEA. Trimming stripped 5 bases from V and 8 bases from J, with 13 bases between. CDR3 length: 14 amino acids. Partial CDR3 DNA: TGTGCCAGCAGCCCTCGGACAGCTGATTCACCC. The encoded protein is CASSPRTADSP. The entire CDR3 sequence reads CASSPRTADSPLHF.

About this clone itself: The CDR3 end is not reached by the read, which stops 3 residues before it; the germline J gene fills it in. The V call is TRBV19, the J call TRBJ1-2; TRBD1 matches at 8 bases. The J segment lost 4 bases and the V segment lost 7 bases, leaving 8 bases of the junction unmatched. The germline gives CDR1 LNHDA, CDR2 SQIVND (reference sequence). This CDR3 has 14 amino acids. CDR3 loop: CASTSLGQGYGYTF. The covered CDR3 bases are TGTGCCAGTACCTCACTTGGACAGGGCTATGGC.

Notes on this clone: The read falls 3 residues short of the CDR3 end, and the missing part is taken from the germline J gene. The chain joins TRBV5-6 to TRBJ2-2, with D possibly being TRBD1 (6 bases). Trimming took 4 bases from V and 6 from J, leaving 16 bases between them. This CDR3 contains 15 residues. The germline V gene has CDR1 SGHDT and CDR2 YYEEEE. The CDR3: CASSPEEAGAGELFF. The sequenced CDR3 bases are TGTGCCAGCAGCCCAGAAGAGGCAGGGGCCGGGGAG. Variable domain in full (rest from reference TRBV5-6 and TRBJ2-2): DAGVTQSPTHLIKTRGQQVTLRCSPKSGHDTVSWYQQALGQGPQFIFQYYEEEERQRGNFPDRFSGHQFPNYSSELNVNALLLGDSALYLCASSPEEAGAGELFFGEGSRLTVL.

As concerns this clone: The DNA ends 3 residues before the CDR3 does, and the rest of the CDR3 is filled in from the germline J gene. J is TRBJ1-2 and V is TRBV30; possible D gene TRBD1, 6 bases. The CDR3 loop spans 16 amino acids. From germline, CDR1 is GTSNPN and CDR2 SVGIG (reference sequence). This chain's CDR3 is CAWATSGGARSGDYTF. CDR3 bases read: TGTGCCTGGGCAACTAGCGGGGGGGCCCGGTCGGGCGAC.

Concerning this clone: The CDR3 extends 3 residues past the end of the read, so its final part is completed from the germline J gene. This sequence joins TRBV20-1 and TRBJ2-5, with D possibly TRBD1 on 6 matching bases. Germline V gene lookup returns CDR1 DFQATT and CDR2 SNEGSKA (reference sequence). Trimming left V 3 bases short and J 2 bases short, with 19 bases between. This CDR3 contains 16 residues. The part of the CDR3 DNA that was read is TGCAGTGCTAGGGGAGCCCCTGGGACATTACAAGAGACC. Translating gives CSARGAPGTLQET. The whole CDR3 sequence reads CSARGAPGTLQETQYF.

On this clone: The read ends 3 residues shy of where the CDR3 ends; the end is completed using the germline J gene. The chain carries TRBV7-9 and TRBJ1-5; tentative D call: TRBD1 (5 bases). The ends were cut back, 1 base at V and 7 bases at J, with 14 bases in the middle. Germline CDR1 SEHNR, CDR2 FQNEAQ (reference sequence). The CDR3 spans 15 residues. The CDR3 sequence is CASSLGGGSGQPQHF. CDR3 bases read: TGTGCCAGCAGCTTAGGGGGGGGGTCGGGGCAGCCC.

The sequenced part of the CDR3 DNA is TGCGCCAGCAGCTTTCAACCGGGACAGCAAGAGACC. Translation gives CASSFQPGQQET. The CDR3 as a whole reads CASSFQPGQQETQYF. The rearrangement joins TRBV5-1 to TRBJ2-5, with TRBD1 matching over 7 bases. The observed sequence ends 3 residues before the CDR3 terminus, with the missing tail filled in from the germline J gene. Looked up from germline, CDR1 is SGHRS and CDR2 is YFSETQ. The CDR3 spans 15 residues. The ends lost 2 bases at V and 2 bases at J; junction bases unmatched: 6.

CDR3 loop: CASSLGRDRDGELFF. The part of the CDR3 DNA that was read is TGTGCCAGCAGCTTAGGCCGGGACAGGGACGGGGAG. The chain recombines TRBV7-6 with TRBJ2-2, with 9 bases aligning to TRBD1. The read terminates 3 residues ahead of where the CDR3 ends, so the germline J gene completes it. V shed 1 base, J shed 7 bases, and the junction held 4 bases outside the gene matches. The CDR3 has 15 residues. The germline V gene encodes CDR1 SGHVS and CDR2 FNYEAQ.

For this clone: The read falls 3 residues short of the CDR3 end, and the missing part is taken from the germline J gene. This chain links TRBV5-1 with TRBJ2-3; D is possibly TRBD2 (7 bases). Germline CDR1 reads SGHRS; CDR2 reads YFSETQ. This CDR3 is 14 amino acids long. CDR3 sequence: CASSFAGAGETQYF. CDR3 DNA, as far as it was read: TGCGCCAGCAGCTTCGCAGGGGCGGGAGAGACG.

As concerns this clone: The read terminates 3 residues before the CDR3 end, so the remaining end is supplied by the germline J gene. The rearrangement links TRBV18 to TRBJ2-5; 9 nucleotides match TRBD2. Germline loops: CDR1 KGHSH, CDR2 LQKENI. The ends lost 6 bases at V and 5 bases at J; junction bases unmatched: 13. The CDR3 has 16 amino acids. Incomplete CDR3 DNA: TGTGCCAGCTCCCAGATCCCCCGCGGGGGGGCGGAGACC. This translates into CASSQIPRGGAET. The complete CDR3 sequence is CASSQIPRGGAETQYF.

Comments on this clone: The read gets to within 3 residues of the CDR3 end, and the germline J gene fills in the rest. The V gene is TRBV11-1, the J gene TRBJ2-5; D is unresolved. The CDR3 length is 15 residues. Germline V gene lookup returns CDR1 SGHAT and CDR2 FQDESV (reference sequence). CDR3 sequence: CASSLESAGTDTQYF. The DNA read from the CDR3 is TGTGCCAGCAGCTTAGAAAGTGCAGGCACAGATACC.

Note on this clone: Read sequence stops 3 residues before the CDR3 end, and the germline J gene provides the missing end. The chain joins TRBV7-9 to TRBJ1-6; D gene uncertain. The CDR3 sequence is 13 residues long. Germline CDR1 reads SEHNR; CDR2 reads FQNEAQ (reference sequence). The ends were cut back, 1 base at V and 9 bases at J, with 7 bases in the middle. The CDR3 bases that were read are TGTGCCAGCAGCTTAGAACCGGGTTCACCC. Translating gives CASSLEPGSP. The whole CDR3 sequence reads CASSLEPGSPLHF.

The CDR3 loop reads CASSSRGGGADTQYF. The CDR3 bases that were read are TGTGCCAGCAGCTCCCGCGGGGGTGGGGCAGATACG. The rearrangement joins TRBV7-2 to TRBJ2-3; 7 positions agree with TRBD2. The read halts 3 residues ahead of the CDR3 end, with the missing end drawn from the germline J gene. The CDR3 runs 15 residues. V shed 4 bases, J shed 4 bases, and the junction held 8 bases outside the gene matches. The germline gives CDR1 SGHTA, CDR2 FQGNSA.